A single sample is the source of the 31 T cell receptor beta chains below, sequenced in a study of T cell responses to AZD1222 COVID-19 vaccine. Clones were sequenced by immunoSEQ multiplex PCR, and TCRdb holds only the in-frame ones, with some missing. The table has 100,000 to 150,000 clones, around 85% seen once. Sequencing was performed on peripheral blood, taken 28 days after the second AZD1222 dose. The receptors were sampled from an adult who received the AZD1222 COVID-19 vaccine.

This clone has just one count. The chain carries TRBV5-1 and TRBJ1-5, with a possible D match to TRBD1 (5 bases). The ends were cut back, 0 bases at V and 2 bases at J, with 9 bases in the middle. Germline lookup yields CDR1 SGHRS and CDR2 YFSETQ. This CDR3 has 15 amino acids. CDR3 sequence reads: CASSLVGDGNQPQHF. The DNA of the CDR3 is TGCGCCAGCAGCTTGGTAGGGGACGGCAATCAGCCCCAGCATTTT.

This clone showed up just once. No conserved phenylalanine or tryptophan is present at the end of the CDR3, so a read error is the likely explanation. No DNA is shown, since the ends of the CDR3 on it are uncertain; the CDR3 is the one TCRdb lists. V and J are TRBV21-1 and TRBJ1-5; TRBD1 reflects the table's D call only, with no check against the DNA. TRBV21-1 is a pseudogene. From its first to its last residue, the CDR3 has 12 amino acids. CDR3 protein: CASSPLTLPWGV.

The chain recombines TRBV10-2 with TRBJ2-5; D is ambiguous. The germline gives CDR1 WSHSY, CDR2 SAAADI. Trimming took off 4 bases at V and 1 base at J, with 4 bases between the two ends. The CDR3 is made up of 12 amino acids. The CDR3 here is CASSASQETQYF. For the CDR3, the DNA is TGCGCCAGCAGTGCCAGCCAAGAGACCCAGTACTTC.

CDR3 loop: CASSSRRDRVPEQYF. The DNA of the CDR3 is TGCGCCAGCAGCTCTCGCCGGGACAGGGTTCCCGAGCAGTACTTC. This chain links TRBV4-1 with TRBJ2-7; TRBD1 matches at 9 bases. Germline lookup yields CDR1 MGHRA and CDR2 YSYEKL. V dropped 5 bases and J dropped 6; count of bases not matched to a gene: 11. CDR3 length: 15 amino acids.

This clone was seen once. The chain combines TRBV10-3 with TRBJ2-3; D might be TRBD1 (7 bases). This CDR3 has 16 residues. The germline gives CDR1 ENHRY, CDR2 SYGVKD. The V end lost 6 bases, the J end lost 1 base, and 17 bases lay between the germline ends. Written as DNA, the CDR3 is TGTGCCATCAGCGGGGGACAGACAACGGGCACAGATACGCAGTATTTT. Translating gives CAISGGQTTGTDTQYF.

J is TRBJ1-5 and V is TRBV27, with D perhaps matching TRBD1 (6 bases). CDR1 MNHEY and CDR2 SMNVEV come from the germline V gene (reference sequence). The V and J ends lost 6 bases and 2 bases respectively, with 17 bases between them. The CDR3 contains 16 residues. The CDR3 spells CASSRRTEGGNQPQHF. The CDR3, as DNA: TGTGCCAGCAGCCGCCGGACAGAGGGTGGCAATCAGCCCCAGCATTTT.

This clone was observed a handful of times. This chain links TRBV19 with TRBJ2-4; D possibly corresponds to TRBD2 (5 bases). CDR1 and CDR2 from the germline V gene are LNHDA and SQIVND (reference sequence). The CDR3 runs to 18 residues. The V gene lost 3 bases and the J gene lost 0 bases, with 18 bases spanning the gap. This CDR3 reads CASSISGSRFLAKNIQYF. CDR3 sequence (DNA): TGTGCCAGTAGTATCTCGGGGTCCCGCTTCCTAGCCAAAAACATTCAGTACTTC.

The sample holds one count of this clone. This rearrangement joins TRBV7-3 to TRBJ1-1; D perhaps matches TRBD1 (6 bases). This CDR3 has 17 amino acids. V was cut by 2 bases and J by 0 bases, with 16 bases left in between. CDR1 and CDR2 (germline): SGHTA, FQGTGA. The CDR3 here is CASSLSGGTPLNTEAFF. CDR3 nucleotides: TGTGCCAGCAGCTTATCGGGGGGGACACCACTGAACACTGAAGCTTTCTTT.

This chain joins TRBV9 and TRBJ2-5; no clear D gene. This CDR3 comprises 14 residues. Trimming cost V 0 bases and J 4 bases, with 10 bases left between them. Germline V gene sequence: CDR1 SGDLS, CDR2 YYNGEE. The CDR3 bases are TGTGCCAGCAGCGTAGTGGCTAGAGGAGAGACCCAGTACTTC. This sequence encodes CASSVVARGETQYF.

The J gene is TRBJ1-2, the V gene TRBV4-3; 10 bases are a match to TRBD1. With V trimmed by 2 bases and J by 7 bases, 7 bases remained unmatched. The CDR3 totals 15 residues. Per the germline V gene, CDR1 is LGHNA and CDR2 is YSLEER. The CDR3 is CASSQQLTGGRGYTF. The CDR3 DNA reads as TGCGCCAGCAGCCAACAACTGACAGGGGGCCGTGGCTACACCTTC.

The V gene is TRBV4-1, the J gene TRBJ1-2, with a weak D call TRBD1 (6 bases). Germline assignment: CDR1 MGHRA and CDR2 YSYEKL. V gave up 0 bases and J gave up 6 bases, with 20 bases separating them. The CDR3 is 17 amino acids. CDR3 in amino acids: CASSQDWGGGYSDGYTF. The CDR3 DNA reads TGCGCCAGCAGCCAAGATTGGGGGGGCGGTTATTCAGATGGCTACACCTTC.

The V and J genes are TRBV5-1 and TRBJ1-1; TRBD1 aligns across 12 bases. This CDR3 region has 17 residues. The trim removed 3 bases at V and 2 bases at J, leaving 8 bases unmatched. Germline CDR1 and CDR2: SGHRS and YFSETQ. The CDR3 DNA reads as TGCGCCAGCAGCTCCTGGGACAGGGGGCAGAGAAACACTGAAGCTTTCTTT. This gives the protein CASSSWDRGQRNTEAFF.

The rearrangement joins TRBV5-1 to TRBJ1-4; 10 nucleotides match TRBD1. Germline V CDR1 and CDR2: SGHRS, YFSETQ. This CDR3 region has 14 residues. Trimming removed 3 bases from V and 6 bases from J; junction bases left unmatched: 2. The CDR3 loop is CASSSGTGDEKLFF. The CDR3 DNA sequence: TGCGCCAGCAGCTCCGGGACAGGGGATGAAAAACTGTTTTTT.

This chain uses TRBV7-9 with TRBJ2-5; no reliable D call. The germline CDR1 and CDR2 sequences are SEHNR and FQNEAQ (reference sequence). The CDR3 spans 13 residues. Trimming removed 5 bases at V and 4 bases at J, with 11 bases between. The CDR3 reads CASSPSPLETQYF. In DNA form, the CDR3 reads TGTGCCAGCAGCCCTAGTCCCCTAGAGACCCAGTACTTC.

This chain joins TRBV6-1 and TRBJ2-1; 8 nucleotides line up with TRBD2. The germline CDR1 and CDR2 sequences are MNHNS and SASEGT. V was pared by 3 bases and J by 7 bases, with 20 bases of the junction left unmatched. The CDR3 totals 19 residues. DNA of the CDR3: TGTGCCAGCAGTGATTTACTACAGGTCGGGGGGGCCGAGGAGAATGAGCAGTTCTTC. The encoded protein is CASSDLLQVGGAEENEQFF.

DNA for the CDR3: TGTGCCAGCAGCCCAGCACTAGCGGGGGCGAGGGAGACCCAGTACTTC. It is translated as CASSPALAGARETQYF. V and J are TRBV3-1 (or the pseudogene TRBV3-2) and TRBJ2-5, with 11 bases identical to TRBD2. The CDR3 runs to 16 residues. Germline assignment: CDR1 LGHDT and CDR2 YNNKEL (reference sequence). V lost 4 bases to trimming and J lost 5 bases; unmatched junction nucleotides: 9.

The rearrangement uses TRBV3-1 (or the pseudogene TRBV3-2) and TRBJ1-4, with D perhaps TRBD1 (5 bases). Trimming took 0 bases from V and 8 from J, leaving 13 bases between them. The CDR3 has 15 amino acids. Looked up from germline, CDR1 is LGHDT and CDR2 is YNNKEL (reference sequence). The CDR3 here is CASSQERRDVEKLFF. The DNA for the CDR3 is TGTGCCAGCAGCCAAGAGCGTCGGGACGTCGAAAAACTGTTTTTT.

CDR3 DNA sequence: TGCGCCAGCAACGATCTGAATAAGGACAAGCAAGTCGGTCAGCCCCAGCATTTT. Encoded protein: CASNDLNKDKQVGQPQHF. The rearrangement links TRBV5-1 to TRBJ1-5; weak D call: TRBD1 (5 bases). The CDR3 totals 18 residues. V gave up 6 bases and J gave up 6 bases, with 28 bases separating them. In germline, CDR1 is SGHRS, CDR2 YFSETQ.

This clone was seen more than once but under ten times. This rearrangement joins TRBV28 to TRBJ2-7, with a tentative D call TRBD1 (5 bases). Trimming cost V 10 bases and J 3 bases, with 16 bases left between them. The CDR3 has 13 residues. From germline, CDR1 is MDHEN and CDR2 SYDVKM. This CDR3 reads CATNQGRGYEQYF. The CDR3 DNA reads TGTGCCACCAACCAGGGAAGGGGCTACGAGCAGTACTTC.

The J gene is TRBJ1-4, the V gene TRBV20-1; D is uncertain. From germline, CDR1 is DFQATT and CDR2 SNEGSKA (reference sequence). The CDR3 contains 14 residues. V was shortened by 3 bases and J by 0 bases, with 8 bases between the two germline ends. This chain's CDR3 is CSASLQPTNEKLFF. Written as DNA, the CDR3 is TGCAGTGCTAGTCTGCAACCAACTAATGAAAAACTGTTTTTT.

The chain is built from TRBV9 and TRBJ2-7, with D perhaps assigned TRBD1 or TRBD2 (5 bases each). Germline assignment: CDR1 SGDLS and CDR2 YYNGEE. The CDR3 spans 13 residues. V was clipped by 0 bases and J by 6 bases, with 10 bases between them. CDR3 coding DNA: TGTGCCAGCAGCGTAGAAGGTGGGGGCGAGCAGTACTTC. Translated, it gives CASSVEGGGEQYF.

V is TRBV6-2 or TRBV6-3 and J is TRBJ2-3; 7 nucleotides line up with TRBD2. Germline assignment: CDR1 MNHEY and CDR2 SVGEGT. The length of the CDR3 is 15 residues. V shed 4 bases and J 6 bases; nucleotides not matched to a gene: 10. CDR3 in amino acids: CASSWVGGIGDTQYF. CDR3 bases: TGTGCCAGCAGTTGGGTGGGAGGGATCGGGGATACGCAGTATTTT.

The chain is built from TRBV2 and TRBJ2-7, with a weak D call TRBD1 (6 bases). This CDR3 has 14 amino acids. Trimming removed 4 bases at V and 7 bases at J, with 17 bases between. CDR1 and CDR2 from the germline V gene are SNHLY and FYNNEI. The CDR3 here is CASSVRQAGGEQYF. CDR3 in DNA: TGTGCCAGCAGTGTAAGACAGGCTGGGGGTGAGCAGTACTTC.

The chain couples TRBV7-9 to TRBJ1-4, with 8 bases aligning to TRBD1. Trimming cost V 3 bases and J 2 bases; bases outside gene matches: 5. The CDR3 contains 16 residues. Germline CDR1 reads SEHNR; CDR2 reads FQNEAQ (reference sequence). For the CDR3, the DNA is TGTGCCAGCAGCTTTGGACAGGGTGACACTAATGAAAAACTGTTTTTT. Translated, it gives CASSFGQGDTNEKLFF.

The chain recombines TRBV11-3 with TRBJ2-5; TRBD2 matches at 7 bases. V was clipped by 5 bases and J by 4 bases; unmatched bases: 10. Germline CDR1 reads SGHNT; CDR2 reads YENEEA. This CDR3 is 15 amino acids long. CDR3 residues: CASSQRSGEGETQYF. The CDR3 DNA follows: TGTGCCAGCAGCCAAAGAAGCGGGGAGGGAGAGACCCAGTACTTC. Combining the CDR3 with reference TRBV11-3 and TRBJ2-5 gives the whole variable domain EAGVVQSPRYKIIEKKQPVAFWCNPISGHNTLYWYLQNLGQGPELLIRYENEEAVDDSQLPKDRFSAERLKGVDSTLKIQPAELGDSAVYLCASSQRSGEGETQYFGPGTRLLVL.

This chain connects TRBV6-6 to TRBJ1-5; 7 bases are a match to TRBD1. J gave up 6 bases and V 4 bases, and 6 bases lay outside the gene matches. The germline gives CDR1 MNHNY, CDR2 SVGAGI (reference sequence). There are 14 residues in the CDR3. DNA for the CDR3: TGTGCCAGCAGTTCGACAGGGCAGGGTCAGCCCCAGCATTTT. Translated: CASSSTGQGQPQHF.

The chain joins TRBV6-1 to TRBJ2-4; a possible D gene is TRBD1 (6 bases). Trimming pared 0 bases from V and 1 base from J, leaving 16 bases between. This CDR3 is 18 amino acids long. From germline, CDR1 is MNHNS and CDR2 SASEGT. Written as DNA, the CDR3 is TGTGCCAGCAGTGAAGCTGGGGCAGGGGTTATTGCCAAAAACATTCAGTACTTC. Residues: CASSEAGAGVIAKNIQYF.

For the CDR3, the DNA is TGTGCCAGCAGCTTAGAGGGAGGCACCTCGGGAATCTACGAGCAGTACTTC. Translation gives CASSLEGGTSGIYEQYF. The V call is TRBV7-2, the J call TRBJ2-7, with D possibly being TRBD2 (6 bases). The CDR3 loop spans 17 amino acids. Trimming left V 1 base short and J 3 bases short, with 19 bases between. Germline V CDR1 and CDR2: SGHTA, FQGNSA.

V is TRBV19 and J is TRBJ2-7, with D perhaps matching TRBD1 (5 bases). The CDR3 has 13 amino acids. V lost 1 base and J 2 bases, leaving 6 bases between the germline ends. CDR1 LNHDA and CDR2 SQIVND come from the germline V gene (reference sequence). The CDR3: CASSIVGAYEQYF. CDR3 in DNA: TGTGCCAGTAGTATAGTAGGGGCCTACGAGCAGTACTTC.

J is TRBJ1-4 and V is TRBV4-3; 7 bases fit TRBD1. V shed 3 bases, J shed 0 bases, and the junction held 4 bases outside the gene matches. Germline CDR1 is LGHNA and CDR2 is YSLEER. The CDR3 consists of 16 residues. Written as DNA, the CDR3 is TGCGCCAGCAGCCACGGACAGGATACAACTAATGAAAAACTGTTTTTT. Its protein is CASSHGQDTTNEKLFF.

This clone was observed a few times. The CDR3 region has the DNA TGTGCCAGCAGCGCCCCCAGGGCAACCACGGGACTAGCGGTTTACAATGAGCAGTTCTTC. It specifies CASSAPRATTGLAVYNEQFF. V usage is TRBV9 and J usage is TRBJ2-1, with 11 bases that match TRBD2. Germline V lookup: CDR1 SGDLS, CDR2 YYNGEE. V dropped 3 bases and J dropped 4; count of bases not matched to a gene: 18. CDR3 length: 20 amino acids.